This T cell receptor (beta chain) was sequenced during a study of T cells in women clearing cervical HPV infection. Worth noting for this clone: The read comes to an end 3 residues before the CDR3 does, leaving the germline J gene to fill in the end.

Assay: immunoSEQ multiplex PCR; the TCRdb copy retains only in-frame clones and omits some. The sample spans about 30,000 clones; the ten largest clones claim over 3%. This CDR3 has 15 amino acids. Germline V lookup: CDR1 SGHTA, CDR2 FQGNSA. Input material: blood buffy coat. This TCR was sampled from a woman between 18 and 70 years old with a cervical HPV16 infection that either progressed to CIN3+ or cleared (not recorded which). The chain employs TRBV7-2 and TRBJ1-2; maybe TRBD1 (5 bases). The part of the CDR3 DNA that was read is TGTGCCAGCAGCTCTCACCTCGACAGATCCTACGAC. It encodes CASSSHLDRSYD. The full CDR3 sequence reads CASSSHLDRSYDYTF.